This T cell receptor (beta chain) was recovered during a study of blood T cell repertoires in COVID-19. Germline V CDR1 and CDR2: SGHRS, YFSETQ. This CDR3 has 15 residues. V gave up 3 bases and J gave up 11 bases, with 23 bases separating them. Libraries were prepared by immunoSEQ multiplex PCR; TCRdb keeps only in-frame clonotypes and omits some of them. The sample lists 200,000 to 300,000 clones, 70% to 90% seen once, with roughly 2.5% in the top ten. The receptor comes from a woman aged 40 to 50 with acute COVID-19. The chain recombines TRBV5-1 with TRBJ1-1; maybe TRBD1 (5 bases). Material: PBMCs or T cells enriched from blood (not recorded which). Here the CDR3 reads CASSSEFGQPRWAFF. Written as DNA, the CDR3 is TGCGCCAGCAGCTCCGAATTTGGACAACCGCGGTGGGCTTTCTTT. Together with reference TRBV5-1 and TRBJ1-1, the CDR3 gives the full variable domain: KAGVTQTPRYLIKTRGQQVTLSCSPISGHRSVSWYQQTPGQGLQFLFEYFSETQRNKGNFPGRFSGRQFSNSRSEMNVSTLELGDSALYLCASSSEFGQPRWAFFGQGTRLTVV.